The 27 T cell receptor beta chains given below trace back to one sample, sequenced in a study of CD8+ T cells in alopecia areata. Investigators isolated RNA and reverse transcribed it into cDNA to act as the sequencing template. The table came from immunoSEQ multiplex PCR; TCRdb's copy has only in-frame clones and leaves some out. The repertoire holds 250,000 to 350,000 clones, about 60% seen once, with around 0.92% in the top ten. Described treatment: oral pan-JAK inhibitor, 5-10 mg twice daily. Source: CD4+ T cells sorted from blood, taken between weeks 51 and 54, from a patient treated with tofacitinib. These receptors came from a human donor with alopecia areata.

This sequence joins TRBV5-4 and TRBJ2-3; D might be TRBD2 (5 bases). In germline, CDR1 is SGHNT, CDR2 YYREEE (reference sequence). There are 15 residues in the CDR3. Trimming shortened V by 3 bases and J by 2 bases, and 13 bases separated the two germline ends. The CDR3 DNA follows: TGTGCCAGCAGCTCGCCTCTCCGGGACACAGATACGCAGTATTTT. It codes for CASSSPLRDTDTQYF.

This clone showed up just a few times. The sample has other DNA sequences that encode this CDR3 too. This chain connects TRBV5-1 to TRBJ1-1; D is undetermined. V was clipped by 0 bases and J by 1 base, with 4 bases between them. Per germline, CDR1 SGHRS and CDR2 YFSETQ. This CDR3 contains 13 residues. The CDR3 is CASSLEGNTEAFF. CDR3 in DNA: TGCGCCAGCAGCTTGGAGGGGAACACTGAAGCTTTCTTT.

The chain recombines TRBV10-3 with TRBJ1-2; D not certain. Germline V CDR1 and CDR2: ENHRY, SYGVKD. CDR3 size: 13 residues. V was clipped by 0 bases and J by 8 bases, with 10 bases between them. The CDR3 DNA reads TGTGCCATCAGTGAGTCCCCCCTCGGCGGCTACACCTTC. Amino acids: CAISESPLGGYTF.

This clone was detected a few times. The gene calls are TRBV2 and TRBJ1-6, with D unresolved. Germline assignment: CDR1 SNHLY and CDR2 FYNNEI. V was clipped by 7 bases and J by 4 bases, with 17 bases between them. This CDR3 region has 16 residues. The CDR3 sequence: CASTAFVQAYNSPLHF. Here the CDR3 DNA reads TGTGCCAGCACCGCTTTTGTCCAGGCGTATAATTCACCCCTCCACTTT. Complete variable domain (other parts from reference TRBV2 and TRBJ1-6): EPEVTQTPSHQVTQMGQEVILRCVPISNHLYFYWYRQILGQKVEFLVSFYNNEISEKSEIFDDQFSVERPDGSNFTLKIRSTKLEDSAMYFCASTAFVQAYNSPLHFGNGTRLTVT.

The chain joins TRBV30 to TRBJ1-2, with D perhaps TRBD1 (6 bases). The CDR3 covers 15 residues. V lost 4 bases, J lost 8 bases, and 23 bases lay in between. Per the germline V gene, CDR1 is GTSNPN and CDR2 is SVGIG (reference sequence). The CDR3, as DNA: TGTGCCTGGACTTGGGACACTAAATTGGCGGGCGGCTACACCTTC. Protein product: CAWTWDTKLAGGYTF.

This clone was detected only a few times. The rearrangement joins TRBV2 to TRBJ2-4; 7 bases are shared with TRBD1. This CDR3 contains 12 residues. Germline lookup yields CDR1 SNHLY and CDR2 FYNNEI. Trimming at V came to 1 base and at J to 13 bases, leaving 4 bases not matched to a gene. CDR3 amino acids: CASSEDRGPQYF. CDR3 DNA sequence: TGTGCCAGCAGTGAAGACAGGGGCCCCCAGTACTTC.

The rearrangement uses TRBV5-1 and TRBJ2-3; D gene ambiguous. The V gene's germline CDR1 is SGHRS and CDR2 YFSETQ. This CDR3 has 14 amino acids. V lost 0 bases and J lost 6, with 11 bases in between. DNA of the CDR3: TGCGCCAGCAGCTTGGACCCAGTGACTGATACGCAGTATTTT. This translates into CASSLDPVTDTQYF.

The rearrangement links TRBV14 to TRBJ2-3; maybe TRBD1 (5 bases). Germline CDR1 and CDR2: SGHDN and FVKESK. This CDR3 is 15 amino acids long. V lost 1 base, J lost 3 bases, and 11 bases lay in between. The CDR3 sequence: CASSQAWQGTDTQYF. The CDR3 bases are TGTGCCAGCAGCCAAGCTTGGCAGGGTACAGATACGCAGTATTTT.

In its sample, this clone was seen a few times. This rearrangement joins TRBV5-1 to TRBJ2-3; D unresolved. The CDR3 has 13 amino acids. V lost 6 bases, J lost 1 base, and 9 bases lay in between. The germline gives CDR1 SGHRS, CDR2 YFSETQ. The CDR3 DNA sequence: TGCGCCAGCAAGCCTACGCGCACAGATACGCAGTATTTT. This codes for CASKPTRTDTQYF.

The chain carries TRBV5-4 and TRBJ2-5; 12 nucleotides match TRBD2. Germline CDR1 SGHNT, CDR2 YYREEE (reference sequence). The CDR3 runs 14 residues. V was clipped by 10 bases and J by 4 bases; unmatched bases: 8. The CDR3 spells CAARLAGAGETQYF. CDR3 in DNA: TGTGCCGCCCGACTAGCGGGGGCAGGAGAGACCCAGTACTTC. Complete variable domain (other parts from reference TRBV5-4 and TRBJ2-5): ETGVTQSPTHLIKTRGQQVTLRCSSQSGHNTVSWYQQALGQGPQFIFQYYREEENGRGNFPPRFSGLQFPNYSSELNVNALELDDSALYLCAARLAGAGETQYFGPGTRLLVL.

V gene TRBV7-9 combines with J gene TRBJ2-7; a weak D match, TRBD1 (6 bases). This CDR3 contains 13 residues. Germline V lookup: CDR1 SEHNR, CDR2 FQNEAQ (reference sequence). Trimming cost V 5 bases and J 5 bases, with 13 bases left between them. The CDR3: CASSPTGYHEQYF. The CDR3 region has the DNA TGTGCCAGCAGCCCTACAGGGTACCACGAGCAGTACTTC.

In DNA form, the CDR3 reads TGTGCCAGCTCACCACCTACGGCCCGGGAGACCCAGTACTTC. Its protein product is CASSPPTARETQYF. This sequence joins TRBV18 and TRBJ2-5; the D is unclear. Per the germline V gene, CDR1 is KGHSH and CDR2 is LQKENI. The CDR3 is 14 amino acids. Trimming took 0 bases from V and 5 from J, leaving 10 bases between them.

The V and J genes are TRBV5-1 and TRBJ2-7; TRBD1 might be the D (5 bases). Per the germline V gene, CDR1 is SGHRS and CDR2 is YFSETQ. The CDR3 totals 14 residues. Trimming removed 0 bases from V and 4 bases from J, with 11 bases in between. CDR3 protein: CASSLGQQGYEQYF. The CDR3 bases are TGCGCCAGCAGCTTGGGACAGCAGGGTTACGAGCAGTACTTC.

This clone was seen many times. V gene TRBV11-2 combines with J gene TRBJ1-6; D call uncertain. The CDR3 runs 15 residues. Trimming stripped 0 bases from V and 6 bases from J, with 9 bases between. Germline loops: CDR1 SGHAT, CDR2 FQNNGV. CDR3 bases: TGTGCCAGCAGCTTAGAGGCGGAATTTAATTCACCCCTCCACTTT. This translates into CASSLEAEFNSPLHF.

This clone was observed a few times. This chain links TRBV7-9 with TRBJ2-5, with 7 bases identical to TRBD2. This CDR3 region has 14 residues. Germline loops: CDR1 SEHNR, CDR2 FQNEAQ (reference sequence). Trimming removed 7 bases from V and 4 bases from J; junction bases left unmatched: 9. This CDR3 reads CASTVGLEGETQYF. CDR3 DNA: TGTGCCAGCACGGTCGGACTAGAAGGAGAGACCCAGTACTTC.

Regarding this clone: Compared with germline, one end of the junction differs, possibly owing to a read error. The rearrangement links TRBV30 to TRBJ1-4; perhaps TRBD1 as D (5 bases). CDR1 and CDR2 (germline): GTSNPN, SVGIG (reference sequence). The length of the CDR3 is 11 residues. The DNA of the CDR3 is TGTGCCTGGAGTGCAGGGCCCTTAAGGGTTTTT. Protein sequence: CAWSAGPLRVF.

This chain uses TRBV30 with TRBJ2-5, with D possibly TRBD1 on 5 matching bases. The CDR3 loop spans 11 amino acids. From germline, CDR1 is GTSNPN and CDR2 SVGIG (reference sequence). Trimming took off 5 bases at V and 2 bases at J, with 6 bases between the two ends. This chain's CDR3 is CAWAGQETQYF. The CDR3 region has the DNA TGTGCCTGGGCAGGGCAAGAGACCCAGTACTTC.

The chain uses TRBV30 and TRBJ2-7, with TRBD1 matching over 8 bases. Trimming cost V 4 bases and J 0 bases; bases outside gene matches: 2. Germline V gives CDR1 GTSNPN, CDR2 SVGIG (reference sequence). CDR3 length equals 13 residues. This CDR3 is CAWNRGSSYEQYF. The CDR3, as DNA: TGTGCCTGGAACAGGGGGTCCTCCTACGAGCAGTACTTC.

A word on this clone: Additional DNA sequences in this sample encode the identical CDR3. The V call is TRBV5-1, the J call TRBJ2-6, with D hard to call. Germline V gives CDR1 SGHRS, CDR2 YFSETQ. The CDR3 loop spans 15 amino acids. The V and J ends lost 0 bases and 2 bases respectively, with 6 bases between them. The CDR3 protein is CASSLAGAGANVLTF. CDR3 in DNA: TGCGCCAGCAGCTTGGCTGGAGCTGGGGCCAACGTCCTGACTTTC.

The chain employs TRBV30 and TRBJ2-7; 8 nucleotides match TRBD1. The CDR3 has 15 amino acids. Germline loops: CDR1 GTSNPN, CDR2 SVGIG (reference sequence). V trimming: 6 bases; J trimming: 2 bases; junction bases outside the gene matches: 12. DNA for the CDR3: TGTGCCTGCGGTTCAATGGGACAGGCTACCTACGAGCAGTACTTC. Translating it yields CACGSMGQATYEQYF.

V gene TRBV7-6 combines with J gene TRBJ2-5; TRBD1 aligns across 7 bases. The germline CDR1 and CDR2 sequences are SGHVS and FNYEAQ. The CDR3 totals 15 residues. Trimming cost V 0 bases and J 2 bases; bases outside gene matches: 3. The CDR3 is CASSLAGGTQETQYF. In nucleotides, the CDR3 is TGTGCCAGCAGCTTAGCAGGGGGCACTCAAGAGACCCAGTACTTC.

The chain joins TRBV7-2 to TRBJ2-7; 9 bases line up with TRBD1. This CDR3 has 16 amino acids. Germline V gene sequence: CDR1 SGHTA, CDR2 FQGNSA. The V segment lost 1 base and the J segment 4 bases; nucleotides outside the gene matches: 8. CDR3 protein: CASSLDWGQGAYEQYF. The CDR3 bases are TGTGCCAGCAGCTTAGATTGGGGACAGGGTGCTTACGAGCAGTACTTC.

This clone appeared a few times. The CDR3 sequence is CASSLKTGLNTEAFF. The CDR3 bases are TGTGCCAGCAGCCTCAAGACAGGGCTGAACACTGAAGCTTTCTTT. The rearrangement joins TRBV7-9 to TRBJ1-1; 7 bases match TRBD1. Germline V lookup: CDR1 SEHNR, CDR2 FQNEAQ (reference sequence). CDR3 size: 15 residues. The V segment lost 5 bases and the J segment 0 bases; nucleotides outside the gene matches: 6.

This chain uses TRBV5-4 with TRBJ2-2, with 7 bases matching TRBD1. The CDR3 runs to 14 residues. V was clipped by 2 bases and J by 5 bases; unmatched bases: 3. Looked up from germline, CDR1 is SGHNT and CDR2 is YYREEE (reference sequence). The CDR3 region is CASSFPRGTGELFF. The CDR3 DNA reads TGTGCCAGCAGCTTCCCCAGGGGGACCGGGGAGCTGTTTTTT.

The sample holds a few counts of this clone. The gene calls are TRBV29-1 and TRBJ2-3; D gene unclear. The germline gives CDR1 SQVTM, CDR2 ANQGSEA. CDR3 length equals 13 residues. V was pared by 3 bases and J by 4 bases, with 11 bases between. The CDR3 region has the DNA TGCAGCGTTGAGGGCCGGGTTGCAGATACGCAGTATTTT. This translates into CSVEGRVADTQYF.

This clone was found many times. This rearrangement joins TRBV19 to TRBJ1-1; D is undetermined. V shed 4 bases and J shed 8 bases, with 11 bases lying between them. This CDR3 has 12 residues. The germline CDR1 and CDR2 sequences are LNHDA and SQIVND (reference sequence). CDR3 DNA sequence: TGTGCCAGTAGTACCCGGCAAGTAGAAGCTTTCTTT. Translation: CASSTRQVEAFF.

The chain links TRBV2 to TRBJ2-3; D could derive from TRBD1 or TRBD2 (5 bases each). Trimming shortened V by 6 bases and J by 0 bases, and 13 bases separated the two germline ends. Germline V gene sequence: CDR1 SNHLY, CDR2 FYNNEI. This CDR3 has 15 amino acids. In DNA, the CDR3 is TGTGCCAGCAGGGCAGGGACCCTAAGCACAGATACGCAGTATTTT. As protein: CASRAGTLSTDTQYF.